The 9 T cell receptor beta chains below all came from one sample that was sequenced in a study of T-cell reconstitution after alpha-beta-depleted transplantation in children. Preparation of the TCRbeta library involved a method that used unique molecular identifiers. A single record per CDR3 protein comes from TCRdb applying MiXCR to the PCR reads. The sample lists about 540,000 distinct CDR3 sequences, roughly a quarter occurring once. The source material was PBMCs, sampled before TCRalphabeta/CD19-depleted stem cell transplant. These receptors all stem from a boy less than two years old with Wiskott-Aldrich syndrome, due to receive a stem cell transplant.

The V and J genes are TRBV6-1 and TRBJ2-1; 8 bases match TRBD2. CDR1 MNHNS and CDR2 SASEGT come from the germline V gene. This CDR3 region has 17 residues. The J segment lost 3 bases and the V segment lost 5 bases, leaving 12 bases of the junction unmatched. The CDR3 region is CASSRRGAGGIYNEQFF. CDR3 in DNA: TGTGCCAGCAGTCGCCGGGGGGCGGGAGGAATCTACAATGAGCAGTTCTTC.

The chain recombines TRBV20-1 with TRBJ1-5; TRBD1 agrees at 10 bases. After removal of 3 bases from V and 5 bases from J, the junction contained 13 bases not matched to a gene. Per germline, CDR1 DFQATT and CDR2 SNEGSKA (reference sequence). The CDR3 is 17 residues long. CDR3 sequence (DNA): TGCAGTGCTAGCGAGGTGAGGACAGGGGGACTCGATCAGCCCCAGCATTTT. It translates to CSASEVRTGGLDQPQHF.

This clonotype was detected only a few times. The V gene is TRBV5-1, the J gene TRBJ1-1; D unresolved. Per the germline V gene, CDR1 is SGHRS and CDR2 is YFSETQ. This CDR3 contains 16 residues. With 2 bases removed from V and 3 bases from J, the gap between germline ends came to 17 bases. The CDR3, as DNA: TGCGCCAGCAGCTTAGCGACCGGGAAATGGGACACTGAAGCTTTCTTT. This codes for CASSLATGKWDTEAFF.

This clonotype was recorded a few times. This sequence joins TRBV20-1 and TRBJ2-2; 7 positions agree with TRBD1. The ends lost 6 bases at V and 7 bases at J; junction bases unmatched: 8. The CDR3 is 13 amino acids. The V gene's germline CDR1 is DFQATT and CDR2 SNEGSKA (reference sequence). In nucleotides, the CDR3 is TGCAGTGCGGCAGACAGGGCGGGCGGGGAGCTGTTTTTT. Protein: CSAADRAGGELFF.

CDR3 region: CASSQVTGGSDTGELFF. CDR3 DNA: TGCGCCAGCAGCCAAGTTACAGGGGGTTCGGACACCGGGGAGCTGTTTTTT. The chain links TRBV4-1 to TRBJ2-2; TRBD1 matches at 8 bases. The germline CDR1 and CDR2 sequences are MGHRA and YSYEKL. There are 17 residues in the CDR3. V trimming: 1 base; J trimming: 3 bases; junction bases outside the gene matches: 7.

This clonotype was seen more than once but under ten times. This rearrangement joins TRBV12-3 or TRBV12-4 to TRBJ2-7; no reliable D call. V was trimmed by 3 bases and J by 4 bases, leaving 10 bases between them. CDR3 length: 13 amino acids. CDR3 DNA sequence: TGTGCCAGCAGTTTGCTTCTGGGTTACGAGCAGTACTTC. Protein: CASSLLLGYEQYF.

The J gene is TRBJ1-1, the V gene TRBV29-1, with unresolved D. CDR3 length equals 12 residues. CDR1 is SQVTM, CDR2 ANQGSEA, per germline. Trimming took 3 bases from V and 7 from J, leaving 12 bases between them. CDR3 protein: CSVDRTIGEAFF. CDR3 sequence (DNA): TGCAGCGTTGATCGGACTATCGGTGAAGCTTTCTTT.

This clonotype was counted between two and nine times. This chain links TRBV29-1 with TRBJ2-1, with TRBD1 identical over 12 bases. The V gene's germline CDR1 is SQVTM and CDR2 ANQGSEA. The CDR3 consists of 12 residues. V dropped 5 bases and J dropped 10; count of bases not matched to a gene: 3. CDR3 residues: CSVWDRGQEQFF. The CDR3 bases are TGCAGCGTTTGGGACAGGGGGCAGGAGCAGTTCTTC.

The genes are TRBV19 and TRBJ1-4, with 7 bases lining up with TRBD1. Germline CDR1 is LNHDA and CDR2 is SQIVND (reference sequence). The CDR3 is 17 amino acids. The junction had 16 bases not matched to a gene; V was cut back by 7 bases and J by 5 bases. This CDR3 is CASTAPRTGGSNEKLFF. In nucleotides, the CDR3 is TGTGCCAGTACCGCACCCCGGACAGGTGGATCGAATGAAAAACTGTTTTTT.